This T cell receptor beta chain was captured in a study of OX40 agonist ivuxolimab in advanced cancers. Concerning the study at large: Ivuxolimab was an agonistic, fully human IgG2 monoclonal antibody directed against OX40 (CD134), a costimulatory receptor. Intravenous ivuxolimab was administered to patients every 2 weeks at six dose levels: 0.01, 0.1, 0.3, 1.5, 3 and 10 mg/kg. Among the roughly 50 dose-escalation patients, around 20 had hepatocellular carcinoma, roughly 15 melanoma, 9 renal cell carcinoma and 9 head and neck cancer. In the dose-escalation cohort, approximately 83% of patients were male, and the mean age was roughly 56 years with a range of 23 to 79. Prior anti-PD-1, anti-PD-L1 or anti-CTLA-4 therapy was permitted, and checkpoint inhibitors had been received by under 50% of dose-escalation patients. Partial responses occurred in three dose-escalation patients: two with cutaneous melanoma and one with hepatocellular carcinoma. Peripheral TCRbeta sequencing was intended to test whether TCR sequence diversity was altered and clonal T-cell expansion was caused by ivuxolimab. The monotherapy dose-escalation portion (N of about 50 patients) of the phase I ivuxolimab trial is reported in the paper.

A word on this clone: This clone's antigen is unknown. No much larger clone is present one base from it, and per-base qualities are unavailable.

Broader findings and caveats from the paper: Antigen specificity was not determined for the clonally expanded peripheral T cells. At doses from 0.1 to 3.0 mg/kg, clonal expansion was seen in both CD4+ and CD8+ blood T cells between baseline and week 6. After ivuxolimab, expanded clones were on average more numerous among CD8+ T cells than among CD4+ T cells. Low levels of normalized T-cell clonal expansion were also shown by some nonresponding patients. In partial responders in the 0.1-3.0 mg/kg groups, normalized peripheral clonal expansion was found to be among the lowest, especially among CD8+ T cells.

For sequencing of the TCRbeta CDR3 region, genomic DNA was extracted from the sorted cells. The immunoSEQ Assay was used for sequencing of TCRbeta CDR3 regions. Imported from immuneACCESS, the table was reduced by TCRdb to in-frame sequences with V and J called. These copies leave out some clones; in studies compared against another copy, an unresolved V gene accounts for under half, and the cause of the remainder is not known. The sample records tens of thousands of clones, 75% to 85% of which are singletons. In total, the top ten clones hold more than 1% of the sample. CDR1 and CDR2, per the germline V gene, are SGHDT and YYEEEE. The CDR3, from cysteine to phenylalanine, totals 16 residues. This entry keeps only the CDR3 DNA: 48 bases, framed from base 1. V lost 0 bases and J lost 3 bases; the stretch between them is 15 bases long. The trial excluded patients who had a history of autoimmune disease or who were on systemic immunosuppression. Peripheral blood for TCR sequencing was collected from all dose cohorts at baseline, on cycle 4 day 1, and on cycle 7 day 1. Samples were obtained from an open-label, multicenter, first-in-human phase I dose-escalation trial of ivuxolimab. The trial enrolled adults with locally advanced or metastatic head and neck squamous cell, hepatocellular, melanoma or renal cell carcinoma. Before TCR sequencing, CD4+ T cells and CD8+ T cells from peripheral blood were sorted into separate populations.

Sequenced material: CD4+ or CD8+ T cells sorted from blood, taken in a trial of the OX40 agonist ivuxolimab. The receptor chain draws on TRBV5-6 and TRBJ1-2, and TRBD1 may be the D gene, going by 6 matching bases. This TCR was recovered from an adult with an advanced solid tumor such as melanoma, head and neck, liver or kidney cancer. CDR3 region: CASSLEGGRSHYGYTF. The nucleotides read TGTGCCAGCAGCTTGGAGGGGGGGCGTTCCCACTATGGCTACACCTTC.